This entry concerns a single TCR beta chain. This record belongs to a study of blood T cell repertoires in COVID-19. The repertoire was sequenced with immunoSEQ multiplex PCR; TCRdb's copy has only in-frame clones and lacks some. The data show approximately 220,000 clones, around 83% seen once. The TCR sequence derives from a woman in her 50s with acute or convalescent COVID-19. Specimen: peripheral blood.

In DNA form, the CDR3 reads TGCGCCAGCAGCTTGGGTGGAGGGGGCGGCGAGCAGTACTTC. Its protein is CASSLGGGGGEQYF. The chain couples TRBV5-1 to TRBJ2-7; tentative D call: TRBD1 (7 bases). In germline, CDR1 is SGHRS, CDR2 YFSETQ. With 0 bases removed from V and 6 bases from J, the gap between germline ends came to 13 bases. The CDR3 consists of 14 residues.